These 5 T cell receptor beta chains were sequenced from one sample in a study of beta chain features in type 1 diabetes. TCRB transcripts that were expressed got sequenced, as all of the isolated RNA had been reverse transcribed. Clones were read by immunoSEQ multiplex PCR, and TCRdb kept only the in-frame ones, dropping some. Of over 700,000 clones listed, under 20% are singletons. The sample taken for sequencing was naive CD4+ T cells from blood. Receptor source: a woman younger than 35 in good health.

The rearrangement links TRBV19 to TRBJ2-1, with D possibly TRBD2 on 5 matching bases. V lost 5 bases to trimming and J lost 2 bases, with 10 bases between them. Per germline, CDR1 LNHDA and CDR2 SQIVND (reference sequence). The CDR3 runs to 14 residues. The CDR3 sequence is CASSPSGTYNEQFF. The CDR3 coding sequence is TGTGCCAGTAGTCCCAGCGGAACCTACAATGAGCAGTTCTTC.

The chain combines TRBV5-1 with TRBJ2-3; D gene uncertain. The CDR3 spans 14 residues. Trimming shortened V by 0 bases and J by 2 bases, and 7 bases separated the two germline ends. Germline assignment: CDR1 SGHRS and CDR2 YFSETQ. This chain's CDR3 is CASSLGPDTDTQYF. CDR3 nucleotide sequence: TGCGCCAGCAGCTTGGGGCCCGACACAGATACGCAGTATTTT.

This chain uses TRBV13 with TRBJ1-2; D call uncertain. Germline V gene data show CDR1 as PRHDT and CDR2 as FYEKMQ (reference sequence). V was cut by 3 bases and J by 1 base, with 15 bases left in between. The CDR3 is 16 residues long. CDR3 sequence reads: CASSFRTRLLNYGYTF. DNA for the CDR3: TGTGCCAGCAGCTTTCGGACTCGGTTACTTAACTATGGCTACACCTTC.

This clone was counted only a few times. V and J are TRBV5-1 and TRBJ2-3; 9 nucleotides align to TRBD2. Germline CDR1 reads SGHRS; CDR2 reads YFSETQ. The CDR3 is made up of 13 amino acids. V shed 7 bases and J 0 bases; nucleotides not matched to a gene: 0. The DNA of the CDR3 is TGCGCCAGCGGGACTAGCAGCACAGATACGCAGTATTTT. The encoded protein is CASGTSSTDTQYF.

The chain employs TRBV27 and TRBJ2-5; D is uncertain. Trimming took off 8 bases at V and 4 bases at J, with 14 bases between the two ends. The length of the CDR3 is 13 residues. Germline V gene sequence: CDR1 MNHEY, CDR2 SMNVEV (reference sequence). The CDR3 spells CASQPSIGETQYF. The CDR3 DNA reads TGTGCCAGCCAACCCTCTATTGGAGAGACCCAGTACTTC.